A single sample is the source of the 3 T cell receptor beta chains below, sequenced in a study of blood T cell repertoires in COVID-19. Data came from immunoSEQ multiplex PCR; TCRdb stores just in-frame clones and leaves some out. The sample lists about 83,000 clones, about 82% occurring once. Sequenced sample: peripheral blood. Receptors originate from a man aged 45-65 years with active COVID-19.

The chain carries TRBV30 and TRBJ2-2, with no clear D. The CDR3 is 14 amino acids. V was clipped by 2 bases and J by 7 bases, with 14 bases between them. Per the germline V gene, CDR1 is GTSNPN and CDR2 is SVGIG (reference sequence). This CDR3 is CAWSTGPYGGELFF. The CDR3 DNA reads as TGTGCCTGGAGTACTGGTCCCTATGGCGGGGAGCTGTTTTTT.

This chain uses TRBV10-3 with TRBJ1-5; no firm D call. The CDR3 extends over 14 amino acids. Germline-derived CDR1 and CDR2 are ENHRY and SYGVKD. With 3 bases removed from V and 5 bases from J, the gap between germline ends came to 11 bases. The CDR3: CAISDQAGYQPQHF. The CDR3 DNA is TGTGCCATCAGTGATCAGGCGGGCTATCAGCCCCAGCATTTT.

The rearrangement uses TRBV2 and TRBJ1-1, with D perhaps TRBD1 (5 bases). Germline-derived CDR1 and CDR2 are SNHLY and FYNNEI. This CDR3 has 17 residues. Trimming took 4 bases from V and 3 from J, leaving 21 bases between them. CDR3 bases: TGTGCCAGCAGTGGGGGCTTGGGTTCCAGTGGGGACACTGAAGCTTTCTTT. Translation gives CASSGGLGSSGDTEAFF.